Following are 3 T cell receptor beta chains from one sample sequenced in a study of T cells in Graves' hyperthyroidism and ophthalmopathy. Authors of the study amplified TCR beta CDR3 regions from RNA transcripts. The TCR CDR3 first-round RT-PCR relied on the HTBI primer set. TCRdb passed the multiplex PCR reads through MiXCR, listing each CDR3 protein once. Of under 700,000 distinct CDR3 sequences in the sample, about half were seen once. Sequencing used peripheral blood or thyroid tissue (not recorded which). The origin of the receptors is a woman aged 18-29 years with Graves' hyperthyroidism.

The chain uses TRBV24-1 and TRBJ2-5, with 11 bases aligning to TRBD1. Germline CDR1 reads KGHDR; CDR2 reads SFDVKD. The CDR3 has 14 amino acids. Trimming cost V 11 bases and J 5 bases; bases outside gene matches: 9. CDR3 sequence: CASHGQGASETQYF. The CDR3 DNA reads as TGTGCCAGCCACGGACAGGGGGCATCGGAGACCCAGTACTTC.

The V gene is TRBV24-1, the J gene TRBJ1-4; 8 nucleotides agree with TRBD1. Germline-derived CDR1 and CDR2 are KGHDR and SFDVKD. Trimming at V came to 9 bases and at J to 8 bases, leaving 7 bases not matched to a gene. CDR3 length: 13 residues. This chain's CDR3 is CATPPRTGEKLFF. The CDR3 nucleotides are TGTGCCACCCCTCCTAGGACAGGGGAAAAACTGTTTTTT.

V and J are TRBV7-2 and TRBJ2-7; TRBD2 matches 7 bases. The CDR3 length is 13 residues. V trimming: 7 bases; J trimming: 7 bases; junction bases outside the gene matches: 10. Germline CDR1 and CDR2: SGHTA and FQGNSA. CDR3 sequence reads: CASKEGGAREQYF. The CDR3 bases are TGTGCCAGCAAAGAGGGAGGGGCAAGGGAGCAGTACTTC.